Following are 21 T cell receptor beta chains from one sample sequenced in a study of early T cells in non-severe SARS-CoV-2 infection. A single record per CDR3 protein comes from TCRdb applying MiXCR to the 5' RACE reads. This sample has about 44,000 distinct CDR3 sequences, with 23% found just once. The sequencing here drew on whole blood, taken at baseline. These receptor sequences come from an adult who was a healthcare worker with PCR-confirmed SARS-CoV-2 infection or an uninfected control (not recorded which).

This clonotype was seen ten or more times. V is TRBV5-1 and J is TRBJ1-6, with D possibly TRBD1 on 6 matching bases. CDR1 is SGHRS and CDR2 is YFSETQ in the germline V gene. The CDR3 is 14 amino acids. Trimming took off 4 bases at V and 9 bases at J, with 14 bases between the two ends. The CDR3 is CASSNGQSGSPLHF. The CDR3, as DNA: TGCGCCAGCAGCAACGGACAGTCCGGTTCACCCCTCCACTTT.

This clonotype was seen a handful of times. The V gene is TRBV19, the J gene TRBJ2-3, with D tentatively TRBD2 (6 bases). Germline values: CDR1 LNHDA, CDR2 SQIVND (reference sequence). With 8 bases removed from V and 2 bases from J, the gap between germline ends came to 20 bases. The CDR3 runs to 16 residues. DNA for the CDR3: TGTGCCAGTGAAGGGCGGACTAAAGGGTACACAGATACGCAGTATTTT. It encodes CASEGRTKGYTDTQYF.

The rearrangement uses TRBV4-2 and TRBJ2-3; D tentatively fits TRBD1 or TRBD2 (5 bases each). This CDR3 contains 15 residues. Trimming took 3 bases from V and 4 from J, leaving 14 bases between them. Germline CDR1 reads LGHNA; CDR2 reads YNFKEQ. The CDR3 protein is CASSHAGTRADTQYF. As DNA, the CDR3 is TGTGCCAGCAGCCACGCCGGGACCCGGGCAGATACGCAGTATTTT.

The chain recombines TRBV5-1 with TRBJ2-2; 7 positions agree with TRBD1. CDR1 is SGHRS, CDR2 YFSETQ, per germline. V shed 0 bases, J shed 2 bases, and the junction held 7 bases outside the gene matches. There are 17 residues in the CDR3. The CDR3 DNA sequence: TGCGCCAGCAGCTTGGGGCCCAGGACAGGAAACACCGGGGAGCTGTTTTTT. Translated, it gives CASSLGPRTGNTGELFF.

The rearrangement links TRBV20-1 to TRBJ1-2; D gene ambiguous. Trimming removed 7 bases from V and 4 bases from J, with 10 bases in between. The CDR3 contains 11 residues. CDR1 and CDR2 (germline): DFQATT, SNEGSKA (reference sequence). The CDR3 DNA is TGCAGTGTTGGGGTACTCTATGGCTACACCTTC. Translating it yields CSVGVLYGYTF.

In its sample, this clonotype is medium-sized (0.01 to 0.1%). The genes are TRBV5-6 and TRBJ2-3; no firm D call. The V and J ends lost 0 bases and 4 bases respectively, with 3 bases between them. CDR1 SGHDT and CDR2 YYEEEE come from the germline V gene. CDR3 length: 12 residues. As DNA, the CDR3 is TGTGCCAGCAGCTTGGATCCAGATACGCAGTATTTT. This translates into CASSLDPDTQYF.

This clonotype has only a few counts. J is TRBJ1-4 and V is TRBV10-3, with a tentative D call TRBD1 (5 bases). The V gene lost 10 bases and the J gene lost 3 bases, with 12 bases spanning the gap. CDR1 is ENHRY, CDR2 SYGVKD, per germline. The CDR3 loop spans 13 amino acids. Here the CDR3 DNA reads TGTGCCACCAGGGAAGAGGCTAATGAAAAACTGTTTTTT. It translates to CATREEANEKLFF.

J is TRBJ1-2 and V is TRBV7-2; D might be TRBD1 (5 bases). Trimming shortened V by 1 base and J by 6 bases, and 18 bases separated the two germline ends. This CDR3 is built from 16 residues. Germline V gene sequence: CDR1 SGHTA, CDR2 FQGNSA. The CDR3 DNA follows: TGTGCCAGCAGCTTAGGAGGTGGTCAGGGCCTTGATGGCTACACCTTC. This codes for CASSLGGGQGLDGYTF.

This clonotype was counted a few times. This chain connects TRBV9 to TRBJ2-3; 7 bases align to TRBD2. V shed 0 bases, J shed 1 base, and the junction held 2 bases outside the gene matches. This CDR3 is 15 amino acids long. Looked up from germline, CDR1 is SGDLS and CDR2 is YYNGEE. The chain's CDR3 is CASSVERGGTDTQYF. The CDR3 DNA is TGTGCCAGCAGCGTAGAGCGGGGAGGCACAGATACGCAGTATTTT.

This clonotype has at least ten counts. The chain uses TRBV5-1 and TRBJ1-1, with a weak D call TRBD1 (5 bases). There are 16 residues in the CDR3. CDR1 and CDR2 (germline): SGHRS, YFSETQ. The germline V and J ends were trimmed by 4 bases and 6 bases, with 22 bases remaining between them. The CDR3, as DNA: TGCGCCAGCAGCGATTCCGGGACCCAACTTTTCCCTGAAGCTTTCTTT. It encodes CASSDSGTQLFPEAFF.

The chain has TRBV7-2 and TRBJ2-3; 13 bases map to TRBD2. The CDR3 runs 18 residues. The J segment lost 0 bases and the V segment lost 2 bases, leaving 5 bases of the junction unmatched. The germline gives CDR1 SGHTA, CDR2 FQGNSA. The CDR3 is CASSLYGTSGASTDTQYF. CDR3 DNA sequence: TGTGCCAGCAGCTTATACGGGACTAGCGGGGCTAGCACAGATACGCAGTATTTT.

This clonotype showed up just a few times. This sequence joins TRBV11-2 and TRBJ1-1; D is unresolved. This CDR3 has 15 amino acids. Trimming removed 5 bases at V and 1 base at J, with 14 bases between. Germline CDR1 and CDR2: SGHAT and FQNNGV. The CDR3 bases are TGTGCCAGCAGCCCCTGGACCCCGGAGAACACTGAAGCTTTCTTT. This gives the protein CASSPWTPENTEAFF.

This chain links TRBV20-1 with TRBJ2-2; 9 bases map to TRBD1. Germline assignment: CDR1 DFQATT and CDR2 SNEGSKA (reference sequence). V lost 1 base, J lost 7 bases, and 10 bases stayed unmatched. The CDR3 contains 16 residues. In nucleotides, the CDR3 is TGCAGTGCTAGAGCCTGGACAGGGGCACGTGGCGGGGAGCTGTTTTTT. As protein: CSARAWTGARGGELFF.

A few counts support this clonotype. The chain has TRBV7-6 and TRBJ2-2, with TRBD1 identical over 8 bases. The CDR3 has 15 residues. Germline CDR1 is SGHVS and CDR2 is FNYEAQ. V lost 0 bases, J lost 4 bases, and 1 base stayed unmatched. The CDR3 sequence: CASSLADRGTGELFF. CDR3 nucleotide sequence: TGTGCCAGCAGCTTAGCAGACAGGGGCACCGGGGAGCTGTTTTTT.

The chain combines TRBV12-3 or TRBV12-4 with TRBJ2-2; 7 nucleotides align to TRBD1. This CDR3 is 16 amino acids long. V was clipped by 1 base and J by 6 bases; unmatched bases: 8. Written as DNA, the CDR3 is TGTGCCAGCAGTTTAGGGGGCGCTACAGGGGCCGGGGAGCTGTTTTTT. Residues: CASSLGGATGAGELFF.

The V and J genes are TRBV10-3 and TRBJ2-2; TRBD2 is a possible D gene (7 bases). The CDR3 loop spans 17 amino acids. Germline V gene lookup returns CDR1 ENHRY and CDR2 SYGVKD. V was cut by 0 bases and J by 4 bases, with 15 bases left in between. The CDR3 reads CAISESTGGRGTGELFF. In nucleotides, the CDR3 is TGTGCCATCAGTGAGTCGACGGGGGGCAGGGGCACCGGGGAGCTGTTTTTT.

The V call is TRBV12-3 or TRBV12-4, the J call TRBJ2-3; TRBD2 aligns across 7 bases. This CDR3 contains 14 residues. V shed 6 bases, J shed 0 bases, and the junction held 3 bases outside the gene matches. CDR3 loop: CASSGGRSTDTQYF. In DNA, the CDR3 is TGTGCCAGCAGCGGGGGGAGGAGCACAGATACGCAGTATTTT.

CDR3 bases: TGTGCCAGCAGTTACGCAGTCAACACTGAAGCTTTCTTT. Translated, it gives CASSYAVNTEAFF. V and J are TRBV6-5 and TRBJ1-1, with no clear D. The V and J ends lost 2 bases and 2 bases respectively, with 6 bases between them. The CDR3 consists of 13 residues. CDR1 is MNHEY, CDR2 SVGAGI, per germline.

There are a few counts of this clonotype. The chain recombines TRBV2 with TRBJ2-7; tentatively, D is TRBD1 or TRBD2 (5 bases each). V lost 7 bases to trimming and J lost 2 bases, with 15 bases between them. There are 14 residues in the CDR3. Germline assignment: CDR1 SNHLY and CDR2 FYNNEI. The CDR3 DNA reads as TGTGCCAGCAAGACGGGGCAGGGAGCCTACGAGCAGTACTTC. Protein sequence: CASKTGQGAYEQYF.

V gene TRBV10-2 combines with J gene TRBJ2-3, with 9 nucleotides matching TRBD2. Per germline, CDR1 WSHSY and CDR2 SAAADI. The V gene end was trimmed by 3 bases and the J gene end by 1 base; junction bases not matched to a gene: 14. The CDR3 is 19 residues long. The CDR3 sequence is CASSDSLAGSFVGTDTQYF. The DNA of the CDR3 is TGCGCCAGCAGTGATAGTCTAGCGGGGTCCTTCGTCGGCACAGATACGCAGTATTTT.

The CDR3 loop reads CASTIAGGTDTQYF. In DNA form, the CDR3 reads TGTGCCAGCACCATAGCGGGGGGCACAGATACGCAGTATTTT. The rearrangement uses TRBV7-2 and TRBJ2-3, with 9 bases matching TRBD2. CDR1 is SGHTA, CDR2 FQGNSA, per germline. This CDR3 contains 14 residues. The V gene end was trimmed by 7 bases and the J gene end by 1 base; junction bases not matched to a gene: 3.